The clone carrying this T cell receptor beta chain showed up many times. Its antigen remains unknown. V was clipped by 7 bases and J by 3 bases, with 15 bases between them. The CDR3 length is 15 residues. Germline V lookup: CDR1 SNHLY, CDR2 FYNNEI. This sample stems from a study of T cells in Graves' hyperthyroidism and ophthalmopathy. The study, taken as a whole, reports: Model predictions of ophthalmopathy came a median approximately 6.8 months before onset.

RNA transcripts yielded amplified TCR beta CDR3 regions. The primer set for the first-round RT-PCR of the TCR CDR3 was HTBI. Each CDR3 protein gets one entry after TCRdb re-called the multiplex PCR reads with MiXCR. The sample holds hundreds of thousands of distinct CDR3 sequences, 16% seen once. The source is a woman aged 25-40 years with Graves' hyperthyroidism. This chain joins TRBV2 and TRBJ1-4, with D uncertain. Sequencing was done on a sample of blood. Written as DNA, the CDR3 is TGTGCCAGCAAGGCAGACCCGAGGGCTAATGAAAAACTGTTTTTT. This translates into CASKADPRANEKLFF.